Sequencing of this TCR beta chain was carried out in a study of blood T cell repertoires in COVID-19. Looking at the study overall: Collection of acute and convalescent COVID-19 samples took place in the United States, Italy and Spain. Sample material is recorded as cDNA or gDNA derived from T cells, B-cell-depleted T cells, or PBMCs.

Resolution of symptoms, clearance, or two negative PCRs was present in recovered Cohort 3 donors. Assay used: immunoSEQ multiplex PCR; TCRdb lists only in-frame clones, some missing. The sample yields 300,000 to 450,000 clones, roughly 84% seen once. The sequencing input was PBMCs or T cells enriched from blood (not recorded which). This sequence was found in a young woman who had recovered from COVID-19.

CDR3 in DNA: TGTGCCAGCAGCGGGAGGCGGGCAGGGAGGAGCTCCTACGAGCAGTACTTC. This codes for CASSGRRAGRSSYEQYF. The chain combines TRBV28 with TRBJ2-7; 7 bases match TRBD2. The germline CDR1 and CDR2 sequences are MDHEN and SYDVKM. CDR3 length: 17 amino acids. V dropped 6 bases and J dropped 0; count of bases not matched to a gene: 14. Together with reference TRBV28 and TRBJ2-7, the CDR3 gives the full variable domain: DVKVTQSSRYLVKRTGEKVFLECVQDMDHENMFWYRQDPGLGLRLIYFSYDVKMKEKGDIPEGYSVSREKKERFSLILESASTNQTSMYLCASSGRRAGRSSYEQYFGPGTRLTVT.